Listed below are T cell receptor beta chains from one sample, sequenced in a study of spatial heterogeneity in lung cancer. TCRdb re-derived calls from the 5' RACE reads in MiXCR, one entry per CDR3 protein. The table includes 2,000 or so distinct CDR3 sequences, roughly 10% detected once. Sequenced here: normal lung tissue next to the tumor, sampled at surgery. The receptor set was obtained from a male donor with early-stage non-small cell lung cancer. The CDR3 runs from the conserved cysteine through the conserved F or W. A D gene is named only where the DNA matches it firmly. Only part of the rows carry a size: once, few, many, or a class if the clone is expanded.

J gene	D gene	clone size	V gene	CDR3 protein	CDR3 DNA
TRBJ2-7	.	.	TRBV3-1	CASSQEGYEQYF	TGTGCCAGCAGCCAAGAGGGTTACGAGCAGTACTTC
TRBJ2-7	TRBD2	medium-sized	TRBV12-3/TRBV12-4	CASSLGTSGGRNYEQYF	TGTGCCAGCAGTTTAGGGACTAGCGGGGGGCGTAACTACGAGCAGTACTTC
TRBJ1-1	TRBD1	medium-sized	TRBV11-1	CASSSRTGGTEAFF	TGTGCCAGCAGCTCTCGGACAGGGGGCACTGAAGCTTTCTTT
TRBJ2-1	.	medium-sized	TRBV7-2	CASSRLGTNQFF	TGTGCCAGCAGCCGCTTAGGGACCAATCAGTTCTTC
TRBJ2-5	.	few	TRBV5-1	CASSLGYREETQYF	TGCGCCAGCAGCTTGGGTTACAGGGAAGAGACCCAGTACTTC
TRBJ2-1	TRBD2	hyperexpanded	TRBV11-2	CASSPQPTSGGRPNEQFF	TGTGCCAGCAGCCCGCAACCTACTAGCGGTGGGAGGCCCAATGAGCAGTTCTTC
TRBJ1-5	TRBD1	medium-sized	TRBV19	CASGNPGQGFQPQHF	TGTGCCAGTGGCAACCCGGGACAGGGGTTTCAGCCCCAGCATTTT
TRBJ2-2	.	.	TRBV12-1	CASTVLAGANTGELFF	TGTGCCAGCACGGTACTAGCGGGGGCGAACACCGGGGAGCTGTTTTTT
TRBJ1-5	TRBD1	many	TRBV2	CASTTGGLQHF	TGTGCCAGCACCACAGGGGGCCTCCAGCATTTT
TRBJ2-3	.	.	TRBV7-3	CASSLGNRIPGDTQYF	TGTGCCAGCAGCTTGGGGAACAGGATCCCGGGAGATACGCAGTATTTT
TRBJ1-5	TRBD1	medium-sized	TRBV6-5	CASSPRDRVYQPQHF	TGTGCCAGCAGCCCCCGGGACAGGGTGTATCAGCCCCAGCATTTT
TRBJ1-6	.	medium-sized	TRBV7-2	CASSSPPNPLHF	TGTGCCAGCAGCTCTCCGCCTAACCCCCTCCACTTT
TRBJ2-1	.	medium-sized	TRBV7-2	CASSPTGLDVNEQFF	TGTGCCAGCAGCCCCACAGGACTCGATGTTAATGAGCAGTTCTTC
TRBJ2-7	TRBD2	medium-sized	TRBV20-1	CSARASGGPGEQYF	TGCAGTGCCCGGGCTAGCGGGGGGCCTGGCGAGCAGTACTTC
TRBJ1-1	.	medium-sized	TRBV4-1	CASSQDVLDTEAFF	TGCGCCAGCAGCCAAGATGTGCTGGACACTGAAGCTTTCTTT
TRBJ2-5	.	medium-sized	TRBV28	CASSHRGGLETQYF	TGTGCCAGCAGTCACCGGGGAGGCCTTGAGACCCAGTACTTC
TRBJ2-6	TRBD1	medium-sized	TRBV28	CASSPQGQKSDLSGANVLTF	TGTGCCAGCAGTCCCCAGGGACAGAAGTCTGATCTCTCTGGGGCCAACGTCCTGACTTTC
TRBJ1-1	TRBD1	medium-sized	TRBV12-3/TRBV12-4	CASSLRGTAEAFF	TGTGCCAGCAGTTTGCGCGGGACAGCCGAAGCTTTCTTT
TRBJ2-5	.	medium-sized	TRBV28	CASSLPLALLETQYF	TGTGCCAGCAGTTTACCACTAGCCCTCCTGGAGACCCAGTACTTC
TRBJ1-2	TRBD1	medium-sized	TRBV29-1	CSVATGVYGYTF	TGCAGCGTTGCGACAGGGGTCTATGGCTACACCTTC
TRBJ1-3	.	.	TRBV6-6	CASNEQGHGNTIYF	TGTGCCAGCAACGAACAGGGACACGGAAACACCATATATTTT
TRBJ2-6	.	many	TRBV5-1	CASSLAPWGSSGANVLTF	TGCGCCAGCAGCTTGGCTCCCTGGGGGAGCTCTGGGGCCAACGTCCTGACTTTC
TRBJ2-5	.	once	TRBV24-1	CATSDVRGSRTKTQYF	TGTGCCACCAGTGATGTCCGGGGCAGCCGCACCAAGACCCAGTACTTC
TRBJ2-5	.	large	TRBV11-2	CASSLGPPGPKETQYF	TGTGCCAGCAGCTTAGGTCCTCCGGGTCCTAAAGAGACCCAGTACTTC
TRBJ2-3	TRBD2	large	TRBV10-3	CAISGGLARNYTDTQYF	TGTGCCATCAGTGGGGGACTAGCACGAAACTACACAGATACGCAGTATTTT
TRBJ2-3	.	few	TRBV30	CAWSVRLRDTQYF	TGTGCCTGGAGTGTACGACTGCGGGATACGCAGTATTTT
TRBJ1-2	.	medium-sized	TRBV4-1	CASSQDFGQRYGYTF	TGCGCCAGCAGCCAAGATTTCGGACAACGCTATGGCTACACCTTC
TRBJ2-1	TRBD2	.	TRBV14	CASGAGAGNEQFF	TGTGCCAGCGGAGCGGGAGCAGGGAATGAGCAGTTCTTC
TRBJ1-6	.	medium-sized	TRBV7-9	CASSFPPSPLHF	TGTGCCAGCAGCTTCCCCCCCTCACCCCTCCACTTT
TRBJ2-5	.	.	TRBV14	CASSQNRAQETQYF	TGTGCCAGCAGCCAAAACCGGGCCCAAGAGACCCAGTACTTC
TRBJ1-5	.	medium-sized	TRBV29-1	CSVEVKQSQHF	TGCAGCGTTGAAGTAAAACAATCCCAGCATTTT
TRBJ2-7	TRBD2	medium-sized	TRBV28	CASSYLSGMNEQYF	TGTGCCAGCAGTTATCTTAGCGGGATGAACGAGCAGTACTTC
TRBJ2-3	.	.	TRBV29-1	CSVEEGGTDQDTQYF	TGCAGCGTTGAAGAAGGAGGGACAGACCAAGATACGCAGTATTTT